This T cell receptor beta chain is from a study of T cells in Graves' hyperthyroidism and ophthalmopathy. This clonotype was counted a few times. Using RNA transcripts as the source, TCR beta CDR3 regions were amplified. The HTBI set primed first-round TCR CDR3 RT-PCR. MiXCR was run by TCRdb on the multiplex PCR reads, yielding one entry per CDR3 protein. This table holds nearly 750,000 distinct CDR3 sequences, roughly a third found once. The sample taken for sequencing was blood. The clonotype originates from a woman aged 40 to 55 with Graves' hyperthyroidism.

CDR3 in amino acids: CASSSGTGDSYEQYF. DNA for the CDR3: TGTGCCAGCAGCTCCGGGACAGGGGACTCCTACGAGCAGTACTTC. This chain joins TRBV7-6 and TRBJ2-7, with TRBD1 matching 10 bases. The CDR3 is 15 amino acids. The germline gives CDR1 SGHVS, CDR2 FNYEAQ. With V trimmed by 4 bases and J by 0 bases, 3 bases remained unmatched.